Below, 11 T cell receptor beta chains from the same sample are listed, as sequenced in a study of T cells in Graves' hyperthyroidism and ophthalmopathy. Amplification yielded TCR beta CDR3 regions, with RNA transcripts as the source. First-round RT-PCR with HTBI primers amplified the TCR CDR3 region. Via MiXCR, TCRdb re-called the multiplex PCR reads, giving one row per CDR3 protein. The repertoire has approximately 400,000 distinct CDR3 sequences, over 12% of them found once; the top ten carry 25% to 30%. The sequencing input was blood. The origin of the receptors is a man aged 45-65 years with Graves' ophthalmopathy.

This clonotype was seen many times. This chain connects TRBV12-3 or TRBV12-4 to TRBJ1-1; perhaps TRBD1 as D (5 bases). The CDR3 loop spans 11 amino acids. The V end lost 6 bases, the J end lost 10 bases, and 12 bases lay between the germline ends. The CDR3 sequence: CASRLGTGAFF. The CDR3 region has the DNA TGTGCCAGCAGGCTGGGGACGGGAGCTTTCTTT.

This clonotype occurred many times. The chain uses TRBV3-1 and TRBJ1-1, with no clear D. The length of the CDR3 is 15 residues. The germline V and J ends were trimmed by 1 base and 4 bases, with 13 bases remaining between them. Germline CDR1 is LGHDT and CDR2 is YNNKEL (reference sequence). The CDR3 spells CASSQGGYRSTEAFF. DNA of the CDR3: TGTGCCAGCAGCCAAGGGGGTTATCGTAGCACTGAAGCTTTCTTT.

This clonotype came up many times. This chain links TRBV20-1 with TRBJ2-5, with TRBD2 matching 12 bases. The CDR3 contains 14 residues. The germline CDR1 and CDR2 sequences are DFQATT and SNEGSKA (reference sequence). V lost 5 bases, J lost 5 bases, and 6 bases stayed unmatched. The CDR3 region has the DNA TGCAGTGCTCAAACCGGGACTAGCGGGGAGACCCAGTACTTC. This gives the protein CSAQTGTSGETQYF.

This chain joins TRBV19 and TRBJ2-3; 9 nucleotides line up with TRBD2. This CDR3 region has 16 residues. V dropped 4 bases and J dropped 0; count of bases not matched to a gene: 5. In germline, CDR1 is LNHDA, CDR2 SQIVND (reference sequence). The CDR3 spells CASSTRTSASTDTQYF. CDR3 DNA: TGTGCCAGTAGTACCAGGACTAGCGCGAGCACAGATACGCAGTATTTT.

V and J are TRBV20-1 and TRBJ2-5, with 14 nucleotides matching TRBD2. V gave up 6 bases and J gave up 2 bases; unmatched junction bases: 8. This CDR3 spans 16 amino acids. Germline V lookup: CDR1 DFQATT, CDR2 SNEGSKA (reference sequence). CDR3 protein: CSAPGLAGVEQETQYF. Written as DNA, the CDR3 is TGCAGTGCCCCGGGACTAGCGGGAGTAGAACAAGAGACCCAGTACTTC.

In this sample, this clonotype turned up a few times. The chain has TRBV20-1 and TRBJ1-6; no definite D call. Per germline, CDR1 DFQATT and CDR2 SNEGSKA (reference sequence). Trimming shortened V by 1 base and J by 7 bases, and 8 bases separated the two germline ends. This CDR3 region has 13 residues. Here the CDR3 DNA reads TGCAGTGCTAGAGCGGAAGGGAATTCACCCCTCCACTTT. This codes for CSARAEGNSPLHF.

The rearrangement joins TRBV29-1 to TRBJ2-5; 9 positions agree with TRBD1. The J segment lost 4 bases and the V segment lost 6 bases, leaving 15 bases of the junction unmatched. Germline values: CDR1 SQVTM, CDR2 ANQGSEA. The CDR3 runs 16 residues. In nucleotides, the CDR3 is TGCAGCGTGATAGGGGAGGGACAGGGCGCAGCAGAGACCCAGTACTTC. Translated: CSVIGEGQGAAETQYF.

The rearrangement joins TRBV19 to TRBJ1-5; 11 nucleotides line up with TRBD1. Germline loops: CDR1 LNHDA, CDR2 SQIVND (reference sequence). The CDR3 contains 15 residues. V lost 4 bases to trimming and J lost 6 bases; unmatched junction nucleotides: 5. CDR3 sequence: CASSKEDRGPQPQHF. The CDR3 DNA reads as TGTGCCAGTAGTAAGGAGGACAGGGGGCCTCAGCCCCAGCATTTT.

This clonotype was detected many times. The chain couples TRBV7-2 to TRBJ2-7, with D maybe TRBD1 (5 bases). Germline CDR1 is SGHTA and CDR2 is FQGNSA. The CDR3 is 15 residues long. V gave up 5 bases and J gave up 4 bases, with 18 bases separating them. This CDR3 is CASSHDSPYVYEQYF. The DNA for the CDR3 is TGTGCCAGCAGCCATGACAGCCCCTACGTATACGAGCAGTACTTC.

There are many counts of this clonotype. The CDR3 region has the DNA TGTGCCAGCAGTTACACTAGCGGGGGCACAGATACGCAGTATTTT. This gives the protein CASSYTSGGTDTQYF. V gene TRBV6-6 combines with J gene TRBJ2-3; 10 bases map to TRBD2. The CDR3 is made up of 15 amino acids. Per germline, CDR1 MNHNY and CDR2 SVGAGI (reference sequence). V lost 2 bases to trimming and J lost 1 base; unmatched junction nucleotides: 0.

The table lists this clonotype with many counts. The chain couples TRBV5-5 to TRBJ2-3; 9 positions agree with TRBD1. The V gene end was trimmed by 4 bases and the J gene end by 4 bases; junction bases not matched to a gene: 10. Germline V gives CDR1 SGHKS, CDR2 YYEKEE (reference sequence). This CDR3 is built from 16 residues. CDR3 loop: CASSPNPGQGADTQYF. The CDR3 nucleotides are TGTGCCAGCAGCCCTAATCCGGGACAGGGTGCAGATACGCAGTATTTT. Variable domain in full (rest from reference TRBV5-5 and TRBJ2-3): DAGVTQSPTHLIKTRGQQVTLRCSPISGHKSVSWYQQVLGQGPQFIFQYYEKEERGRGNFPDRFSARQFPNYSSELNVNALLLGDSALYLCASSPNPGQGADTQYFGPGTRLTVL.